This T cell receptor (beta chain) emerged from a study of Graves' ophthalmopathy and Graves' hyperthyroidism. General study points: Appearing in blood as well were most expanded thyroid clonotypes above 0.001 frequency. Both an approximately 69% sensitivity and a roughly 75% specificity characterized the model's predictions of ophthalmopathy progression.

Trimming shortened V by 1 base and J by 0 bases, and 7 bases separated the two germline ends. This CDR3 spans 16 amino acids. Amplification targeted the TCR beta CDR3 regions, with RNA transcripts as the source material. The workflow started with a first-round RT-PCR run with HTBI primers and then moved on to a second-round multiplex PCR. TCRdb reprocessed the multiplex PCR reads via MiXCR and lists one record per CDR3 protein. There are fewer than 600,000 distinct CDR3 sequences in the sample; around 14% occur only once, and about a tenth lies in the top ten. This clonotype was counted ten times or more. Its target is unknown. Other autoimmune disease, uncontrolled infection, pregnancy and lactation led to exclusion. The PBMC fraction was derived from about 10 ml of fresh peripheral blood.

The sequence derives from a woman aged 25 to 39 with Graves' ophthalmopathy. This chain links TRBV12-3 or TRBV12-4 with TRBJ1-6; D gene ambiguous. Material for sequencing was blood. In nucleotides, the CDR3 is TGTGCCAGCAGTTTAGGTAGTAGCTCCTATAATTCACCCCTCCACTTT. This codes for CASSLGSSSYNSPLHF.